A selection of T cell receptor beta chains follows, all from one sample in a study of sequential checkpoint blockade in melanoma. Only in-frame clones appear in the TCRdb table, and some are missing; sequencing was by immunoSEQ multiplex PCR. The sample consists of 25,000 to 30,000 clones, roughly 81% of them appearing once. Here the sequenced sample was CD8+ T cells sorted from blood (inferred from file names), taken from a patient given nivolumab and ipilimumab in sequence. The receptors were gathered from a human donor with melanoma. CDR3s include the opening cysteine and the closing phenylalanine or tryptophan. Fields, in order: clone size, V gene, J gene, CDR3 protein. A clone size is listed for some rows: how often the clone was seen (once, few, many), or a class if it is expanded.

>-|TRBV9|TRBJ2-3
CASSVVGSPTDTQYF
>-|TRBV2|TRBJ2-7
CASLGTGGEYEQYF
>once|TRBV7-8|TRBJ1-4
CASSDDSMNEKLFF
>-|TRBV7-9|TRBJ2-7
CASSLGGASYEQYF
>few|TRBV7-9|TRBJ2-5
CASSDREETQYF
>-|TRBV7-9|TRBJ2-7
CASSLALGGLTYEQYF
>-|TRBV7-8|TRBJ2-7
CASSLAGTATLEQYF
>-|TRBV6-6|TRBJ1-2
CASSYEWTGGLYGYTF
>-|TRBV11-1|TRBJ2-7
CASSLRGNYYEQYF
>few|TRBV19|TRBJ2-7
CASSQGYGDWGYEQYF
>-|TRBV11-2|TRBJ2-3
CASSFLDRSTDTQYF
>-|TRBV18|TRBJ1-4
CASSPMGEKLFF
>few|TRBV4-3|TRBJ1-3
CASSQDGGYGNTIYF
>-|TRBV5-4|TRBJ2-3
CASSLARGEGTQYF
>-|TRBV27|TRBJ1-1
CASSFQGSNTEAFF
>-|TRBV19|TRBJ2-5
CASSIGGPVQEQYF
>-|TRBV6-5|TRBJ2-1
CASSYSSLNNEQFF
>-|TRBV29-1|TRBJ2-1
CSAQSGTGNNEQFF
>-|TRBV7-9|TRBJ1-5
CASSSYMTGDSPVNQPQHF
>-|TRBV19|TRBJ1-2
CASSTILDREYGYTF
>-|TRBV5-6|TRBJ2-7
CASSLRRGGAYEQDF
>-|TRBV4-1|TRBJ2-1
CASSQTHRNLYNEQFF
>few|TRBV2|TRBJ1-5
CASSEGARSNQPQHF
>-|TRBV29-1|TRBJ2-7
CSVVAREQYF
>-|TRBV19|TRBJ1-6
CASSIRQGDSPLHF
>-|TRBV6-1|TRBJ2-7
CASSEGGGPTYEQYF
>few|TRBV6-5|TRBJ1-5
CASSSLRRKNQPQHF
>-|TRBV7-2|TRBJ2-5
CASSETGGGETQYF
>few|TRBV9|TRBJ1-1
CASSVGQGRNTEAFF
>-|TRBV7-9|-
CASSLQGGYEQYF
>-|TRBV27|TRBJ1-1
CATRENLNTEAFF
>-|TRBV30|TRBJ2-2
CAWSRSAGELFF
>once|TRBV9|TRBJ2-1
CASTPTGTYNEQFF
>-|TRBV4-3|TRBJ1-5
CASSQGTGANQPQHF
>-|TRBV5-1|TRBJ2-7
CASSLTSSYEQYF
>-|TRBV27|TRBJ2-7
CASSTELGPDEQYF
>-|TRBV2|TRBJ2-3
CVRRNLGDDTNTDTQYF
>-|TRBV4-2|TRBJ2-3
CASSYGRDYSTDTQYF
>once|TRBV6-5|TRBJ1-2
CASSAEGAYGYTF
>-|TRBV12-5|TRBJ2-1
CASGLSLAGEAQFF
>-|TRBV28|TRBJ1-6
CASSLLTNSPLHF
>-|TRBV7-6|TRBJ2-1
CASSLYRYNEQFF